Below, one TCR beta chain is given with its context. Its binding antigen is unknown. No much larger clone is present one base from it, and per-base qualities are unavailable. The data are from a study of radiotherapy plus CTLA-4 blockade in lung cancer listed by TCRdb under 2018. As for the study more broadly: Objective responses were observed in 18% of enrolled patients, and disease control was achieved in 25% to 35%. Study-wide conclusions, independent of this receptor: Increased serum interferon-beta after radiation, together with early dynamic changes in blood T cell clones, were reported to be the strongest predictors of response. After treatment with radiotherapy and ipilimumab, TCR clones that came from tumors expanded in the peripheral blood.

From the cysteine through the phenylalanine, the CDR3 covers 16 amino acids. The only DNA kept is the CDR3, 48 bases in frame from the first base. Sequences MNHEY (CDR1) and SVGAGI (CDR2) are obtained from the germline V gene. V lost 2 bases and J lost 2 bases, and the count of bases not matched to a germline gene is 7. The receptor library was made with the immunoSEQ multiplex PCR assay. As stored in TCRdb, this immuneACCESS dataset retains in-frame rearrangements with V and J assigned. A fraction of the clones does not appear; measured against another copy, unresolved V genes explain less than half of the discrepancy, and the remainder lacks a known reason. The sample table holds fewer than 100,000 clones, of which about 84% were seen once. The top ten constitute 0.79% of the sample. The study evaluated CTLA-4 blockade (ipilimumab) given together with focal radiation therapy in patients who had chemo-refractory metastatic non-small-cell lung cancer.

This sequence originates from a human donor with non-small cell lung cancer who had stable disease on radiotherapy plus ipilimumab. The sample in question was peripheral blood, obtained from a patient treated with radiotherapy plus ipilimumab. The rearrangement combines TRBV6-5 with TRBJ1-1, with 8 middle bases fitting TRBD1. The CDR3 has the sequence CASSYRAAGGNTEAFF. The bases read TGTGCCAGCAGTTACAGGGCGGCAGGGGGCAACACTGAAGCTTTCTTT.